What follows are 21 T cell receptor beta chains derived from one specimen sequenced in a study of regulatory T cells in long-lasting Graves disease. To make TCR beta libraries, researchers used iRepertoire HTBI primers and Arm-PCR of CDR3 regions. TCRdb fed the multiplex PCR reads into MiXCR, producing one record per CDR3 protein. The data hold 700,000 or so distinct CDR3 sequences, with about 30% observed a single time. Specified time point: persistent/refractory GD, antithyroid drugs over 5 years with positive TRAb. PBMC-extracted RNA yielded the TCR library. The material sequenced was peripheral blood mononuclear cells (PBMCs), taken when the disease was refractory, from a patient treated with antithyroid drugs. The receptors were sampled from a female donor with Graves disease.

This clonotype was seen only a few times. This chain links TRBV20-1 with TRBJ2-7; 7 nucleotides line up with TRBD1. The germline gives CDR1 DFQATT, CDR2 SNEGSKA (reference sequence). V was clipped by 6 bases and J by 5 bases; unmatched bases: 10. There are 13 residues in the CDR3. The CDR3 region is CSAIRNRGHEQYF. For the CDR3, the DNA is TGCAGTGCCATTAGAAACAGGGGCCACGAGCAGTACTTC.

Ten or more counts support this clonotype. V is TRBV28 and J is TRBJ1-4; tentatively, D is TRBD1 (5 bases). CDR3 length: 14 residues. Deletions cut 10 bases from V and 4 bases from J, with 16 bases between. CDR1 and CDR2 (germline): MDHEN, SYDVKM. The CDR3 DNA sequence: TGTGCCACCCATGAGACAGCCGATAATGAAAAACTGTTTTTT. Translation gives CATHETADNEKLFF.

This clonotype occurred a few times. The gene calls are TRBV5-1 and TRBJ1-1, with no clear D. CDR1 and CDR2 from the germline V gene are SGHRS and YFSETQ. This CDR3 contains 14 residues. V was clipped by 3 bases and J by 0 bases, with 9 bases between them. The CDR3 loop is CASSWAGMNTEAFF. The DNA of the CDR3 is TGCGCCAGCAGCTGGGCAGGCATGAACACTGAAGCTTTCTTT. Supplemented by reference TRBV5-1 and TRBJ1-1, the full variable domain reads KAGVTQTPRYLIKTRGQQVTLSCSPISGHRSVSWYQQTPGQGLQFLFEYFSETQRNKGNFPGRFSGRQFSNSRSEMNVSTLELGDSALYLCASSWAGMNTEAFFGQGTRLTVV.

Written as DNA, the CDR3 is TGTGCCAGCAGTTATGCCCGTCTTAACTATGGCTACACCTTC. The encoded protein is CASSYARLNYGYTF. The chain is built from TRBV6-2 or TRBV6-3 and TRBJ1-2; D is ambiguous. The germline CDR1 and CDR2 sequences are MNHEY and SVGEGT. Trimming removed 3 bases at V and 1 base at J, with 9 bases between. The length of the CDR3 is 14 residues.

This clonotype was counted only a few times. This sequence joins TRBV13 and TRBJ1-6; 9 nucleotides line up with TRBD1. The J segment lost 10 bases and the V segment lost 4 bases, leaving 8 bases of the junction unmatched. Germline values: CDR1 PRHDT, CDR2 FYEKMQ (reference sequence). This CDR3 spans 15 amino acids. The CDR3 DNA reads TGTGCCAGCAGCTACGGGACAGGGACGGGATCACCCCTCCACTTT. It codes for CASSYGTGTGSPLHF.

The chain employs TRBV27 and TRBJ1-3; TRBD1 matches 7 bases. Germline CDR1 is MNHEY and CDR2 is SMNVEV (reference sequence). The CDR3 consists of 13 residues. Unmatched junction bases numbered 5, after V lost 4 bases and J lost 8 bases. The DNA of the CDR3 is TGTGCCAGCAGTTCGGGACAGCTAGACACCATATATTTT. Its protein product is CASSSGQLDTIYF.

V usage is TRBV28 and J usage is TRBJ2-7; D might be TRBD1 (6 bases). CDR3 length: 15 residues. V dropped 6 bases and J dropped 1 base, with 16 bases sitting between them. Germline CDR1 is MDHEN and CDR2 is SYDVKM. DNA for the CDR3: TGTGCCAGCAGCCCCGGGACAACACCTTCCTACGAGCAGTACTTC. It codes for CASSPGTTPSYEQYF.

This clonotype was recorded a few times. The genes are TRBV7-2 and TRBJ2-7; D is undetermined. The germline V and J ends were trimmed by 5 bases and 2 bases, with 13 bases remaining between them. This CDR3 spans 14 amino acids. From germline, CDR1 is SGHTA and CDR2 FQGNSA. CDR3: CASSPPERAYEQYF. The CDR3 DNA reads TGTGCCAGCAGCCCCCCTGAGCGCGCCTACGAGCAGTACTTC.

The rearrangement joins TRBV3-1 to TRBJ1-1; D unclear. Per germline, CDR1 LGHDT and CDR2 YNNKEL (reference sequence). The CDR3 runs to 14 residues. Trimming took 3 bases from V and 4 from J, leaving 12 bases between them. CDR3 loop: CASSQGRRGTEAFF. The CDR3 nucleotides read TGTGCCAGCAGCCAGGGCAGACGGGGCACTGAAGCTTTCTTT.

J is TRBJ1-5 and V is TRBV10-3, with D unresolved. The germline V gene encodes CDR1 ENHRY and CDR2 SYGVKD. This CDR3 region has 14 residues. The V end was cut by 2 bases, the J end by 0 bases, with 5 bases between. The CDR3 region is CAISEAASNQPQHF. The DNA for the CDR3 is TGTGCCATCAGTGAGGCGGCTAGCAATCAGCCCCAGCATTTT.

Many counts were recorded for this clonotype. V gene TRBV12-3 or TRBV12-4 combines with J gene TRBJ1-1; D gene uncertain. CDR3 length: 14 amino acids. The V and J ends lost 5 bases and 1 base respectively, with 11 bases between them. The CDR3 DNA is TGTGCCAGCAGTCCCCAGGCAGGGAACACTGAAGCTTTCTTT. It yields the protein CASSPQAGNTEAFF.

The V call is TRBV6-5, the J call TRBJ1-1; D unclear. With 0 bases removed from V and 5 bases from J, the gap between germline ends came to 7 bases. There are 13 residues in the CDR3. The germline V gene has CDR1 MNHEY and CDR2 SVGAGI. The CDR3 nucleotides are TGTGCCAGCAGTTACTCGATGAGGACTGAAGCTTTCTTT. Its protein product is CASSYSMRTEAFF.

The CDR3 sequence: CSGGSSETQYF. The CDR3 region has the DNA TGCAGCGGTGGGAGTTCAGAGACCCAGTACTTC. The chain uses TRBV29-1 and TRBJ2-5, with D possibly matching TRBD2 (5 bases). V was pared by 7 bases and J by 4 bases, with 10 bases between. Looked up from germline, CDR1 is SQVTM and CDR2 is ANQGSEA. This CDR3 region has 11 residues.

This sequence joins TRBV12-3 or TRBV12-4 and TRBJ2-2; 8 bases are shared with TRBD2. The junction had 5 bases not matched to a gene; V was cut back by 6 bases and J by 2 bases. The CDR3 has 15 amino acids. CDR3 DNA: TGTGCCAGCAGCCCTACTAGCGGAAACACCGGGGAGCTGTTTTTT. Translation: CASSPTSGNTGELFF.

This sequence joins TRBV7-2 and TRBJ2-5; no definite D call. Germline values: CDR1 SGHTA, CDR2 FQGNSA. V was pared by 2 bases and J by 1 base, with 11 bases between. This CDR3 is built from 15 residues. The CDR3 loop is CASSLTPAAQETQYF. The CDR3 region has the DNA TGTGCCAGCAGCTTAACCCCGGCGGCCCAAGAGACCCAGTACTTC.

The chain combines TRBV7-2 with TRBJ1-4, with D unclear. The germline gives CDR1 SGHTA, CDR2 FQGNSA. V lost 6 bases and J 7 bases, leaving 15 bases between the germline ends. The CDR3 is made up of 14 amino acids. The DNA for the CDR3 is TGTGCCAGCAGGCGAGGCGGGGATGGTGAAAAACTGTTTTTT. It is translated as CASRRGGDGEKLFF.

In this sample, this clonotype turned up a few times. The chain combines TRBV28 with TRBJ1-5; TRBD1 matches 10 bases. This CDR3 is 14 amino acids long. The V and J ends lost 7 bases and 6 bases, in that order; junction bases with no gene match: 6. The germline gives CDR1 MDHEN, CDR2 SYDVKM. For the CDR3, the DNA is TGTGCCAGCAAGTTGGGACAGGGGTTTCAGCCCCAGCATTTT. Amino acid sequence: CASKLGQGFQPQHF.

V usage is TRBV5-6 and J usage is TRBJ2-2; the match to TRBD2 covers 9 bases. Germline CDR1 SGHDT, CDR2 YYEEEE. V was clipped by 3 bases and J by 6 bases; unmatched bases: 9. The CDR3 loop spans 16 amino acids. CDR3 nucleotides: TGTGCCAGCAGCTCCAGCCGGCAGCGGGGGGCCGGGGAGCTGTTTTTT. This translates into CASSSSRQRGAGELFF.

In its sample, this clonotype was seen a few times. The chain couples TRBV27 to TRBJ1-2; D ambiguous. The CDR3 loop spans 18 amino acids. In germline, CDR1 is MNHEY, CDR2 SMNVEV (reference sequence). V lost 0 bases and J 4 bases, leaving 21 bases between the germline ends. The CDR3 spells CASSLSFSTLTETYGYTF. The CDR3 DNA reads TGTGCCAGCAGTTTATCGTTTTCAACCCTTACCGAGACCTATGGCTACACCTTC.

This clonotype came up many times. The rearrangement joins TRBV10-2 to TRBJ1-1; 8 bases are shared with TRBD1. CDR3 length equals 13 residues. Germline assignment: CDR1 WSHSY and CDR2 SAAADI. V gave up 7 bases and J gave up 9 bases; unmatched junction bases: 10. The DNA of the CDR3 is TGCGCCAGCAAAGGGACCGGGACAGGCCAAGCTTTCTTT. Translated, it gives CASKGTGTGQAFF.

This chain connects TRBV3-1 to TRBJ1-2, with D possibly TRBD1 on 6 matching bases. The germline V gene encodes CDR1 LGHDT and CDR2 YNNKEL (reference sequence). The CDR3 length is 14 residues. V gave up 1 base and J gave up 8 bases, with 14 bases separating them. DNA of the CDR3: TGTGCCAGCAGCCAAGTACAGGGATCGGGCGGCTACACCTTC. It encodes CASSQVQGSGGYTF.